Below, one T cell receptor (beta chain) is given with its context. V lost 0 bases to trimming and J lost 0 bases, with 8 bases between them. The CDR3 has 15 residues. Germline V gene lookup returns CDR1 MNHEY and CDR2 SVGAGI. These data originate in a study of blood T cell repertoires in COVID-19. The wider study: The samples span acute and convalescent COVID-19 from the United States, Italy and Spain. T cells, B-cell-depleted T cells, or PBMCs supplied cDNA or gDNA.

Per the original data handling: Reference gene primers were amplified, and this amplification served to estimate nucleated cell counts. Assay used: immunoSEQ multiplex PCR; TCRdb lists only in-frame clones, some missing. That table gives V, J and clone size, and the DNA gave D and trimming. The sample lists approximately 300,000 clones; about nine tenths were seen once. The V and J genes are TRBV6-5 and TRBJ1-2; D remains ambiguous. The receptor was derived from a woman between 45 and 60 years old who had recovered from COVID-19. Material: peripheral blood. The CDR3 reads CASSYSAVSNYGYTF. The CDR3, as DNA: TGTGCCAGCAGTTACTCGGCAGTTTCTAACTATGGCTACACCTTC.